This T cell receptor beta chain was identified during a study of shared clonotypes between healthy human individuals. Whole-study findings and limits: Sharing of clonotypes among donors was expected to vary with sequencing depth.

Libraries were prepared by immunoSEQ multiplex PCR; TCRdb keeps only in-frame clonotypes and omits some of them. The sample gives hundreds of thousands of clones, about 80% of which show up once; roughly 2% is in the top ten. This clone has just a few counts. Antigen unknown. Among the donors, all were Caucasian adults who lived in Nashville, Tennessee. CDR1 and CDR2 (germline): GTSNPN, SVGIG (reference sequence). The CDR3 is made up of 13 amino acids. Trimming took off 2 bases at V and 1 base at J, with 8 bases between the two ends. The chain has TRBV30 and TRBJ1-1, with D possibly matching TRBD1 (5 bases). The material sequenced was memory CD4+ T cells sorted from blood. Subset of the sample: CD45RA-negative fraction. This TCR derives from a woman younger than 45 in good health. This chain's CDR3 is CAWSPDKNTEAFF. The CDR3 region has the DNA TGTGCCTGGAGTCCGGACAAGAACACTGAAGCTTTCTTT.